One T cell receptor (beta chain) is described in this entry. The antigen is undetermined. This sample was taken from a study of radiotherapy plus CTLA-4 blockade in lung cancer. Study findings and constraints: Expansion in blood of tumor-derived TCR clones was seen after radiotherapy plus ipilimumab. Reported findings show early blood T cell clone dynamics, with interferon-beta, best predicted response.

This CDR3 region has 15 residues. Germline lookup yields CDR1 SGHRS and CDR2 YFSETQ. Deletions cut 6 bases from V and 1 base from J, with 13 bases between. Only in-frame clones appear in the TCRdb table, and some are missing; sequencing was by immunoSEQ multiplex PCR. Of tens of thousands of clones listed, around nine tenths are singletons. This clonotype was obtained from a human donor with non-small cell lung cancer whose response to radiotherapy plus ipilimumab could not be evaluated. The sample was peripheral blood, taken from a patient treated with radiotherapy plus ipilimumab. The rearrangement links TRBV5-1 to TRBJ2-2; D possibly corresponds to TRBD2 (5 bases). CDR3 amino acids: CASNDGGGNTGELFF. The CDR3 nucleotides are TGCGCCAGCAACGATGGAGGCGGGAACACCGGGGAGCTGTTTTTT.